This T cell receptor beta chain was recovered during a study of blood T cell repertoires in COVID-19. Study-level information: COVID-19 samples from acute and convalescent phases originated in the United States, Italy and Spain. The analysed material was cDNA or gDNA that came from T cells, B-cell-depleted T cells, or PBMCs.

Per germline, CDR1 SGHRS and CDR2 YFSETQ. The length of the CDR3 is 15 residues. Losses at the gene ends were 0 bases for V and 4 bases for J; bases not matched to a gene: 4. The assay was immunoSEQ multiplex PCR, and TCRdb's table has in-frame clones only and misses some. This sample has around 420,000 clones, with around 90% found just once. Participant ages covered roughly 18 to 89 years across 25 or so US areas. Donors were grouped by their self-reported clinical history. Specimen: PBMCs or T cells enriched from blood (not recorded which). This chain joins TRBV5-1 and TRBJ2-5, with 9 bases that match TRBD1. This clonotype originated in a woman in her forties with acute COVID-19. CDR3 loop: CASSLGDRVGETQYF. The CDR3 DNA reads TGCGCCAGCAGCTTGGGGGACAGGGTGGGAGAGACCCAGTACTTC. Together with reference TRBV5-1 and TRBJ2-5, the CDR3 gives the full variable domain: KAGVTQTPRYLIKTRGQQVTLSCSPISGHRSVSWYQQTPGQGLQFLFEYFSETQRNKGNFPGRFSGRQFSNSRSEMNVSTLELGDSALYLCASSLGDRVGETQYFGPGTRLLVL.